This passage covers 9 T cell receptor beta chains from one sample sequenced in a study of CD8 T cells in ankylosing spondylitis. TCRdb recomputed calls from the 5' RACE reads with MiXCR, one row per CDR3 protein. The data show under 250,000 distinct CDR3 sequences, approximately 7.6% seen once. The source material was blood, either unsorted or a sorted T cell fraction (not recorded which). These receptor sequences come from a female donor with ankylosing spondylitis or in good health (not recorded which).

As concerns this clonotype: With a much larger clone just one base away, this may be a read error. The gene calls are TRBV29-1 and TRBJ1-4; D not certain. The CDR3 is made up of 13 amino acids. Germline assignment: CDR1 SQVTM and CDR2 ANQGSEA. Here the CDR3 DNA reads TGCAGCGTTGAAGGTCGATCGGATGAAAGACTGTTTTTT. Its protein is CSVEGRSDERLFF.

The gene calls are TRBV18 and TRBJ1-2, with D tentatively TRBD1 (5 bases). Germline V gives CDR1 KGHSH, CDR2 LQKENI. The CDR3 has 14 residues. V lost 6 bases and J 12 bases, leaving 23 bases between the germline ends. The CDR3 coding sequence is TGTGCCAGCTCCCTCCTACAAACCGGGGGGGATAACACCTTC. Amino acids: CASSLLQTGGDNTF.

The sample holds a few counts of this clonotype. The CDR3 is CAISVGGPGQPQHF. CDR3 DNA: TGTGCCATCAGTGTCGGGGGGCCGGGCCAGCCCCAGCATTTT. The rearrangement links TRBV10-3 to TRBJ1-5; the D gene is possibly TRBD1 (6 bases). Germline V CDR1 and CDR2: ENHRY, SYGVKD. The CDR3 spans 14 residues. Trimming left V 4 bases short and J 7 bases short, with 14 bases between.

V is TRBV7-2 and J is TRBJ2-2; D perhaps matches TRBD1 (6 bases). The V gene lost 3 bases and the J gene lost 7 bases, with 15 bases spanning the gap. From germline, CDR1 is SGHTA and CDR2 FQGNSA. CDR3 size: 15 residues. The CDR3: CASSFRQTTGGELFF. In nucleotides, the CDR3 is TGTGCCAGCAGCTTCCGACAGACGACAGGCGGGGAGCTGTTTTTT.

The rearrangement links TRBV7-8 to TRBJ2-6, with no clear D. This CDR3 is built from 17 residues. V dropped 0 bases and J dropped 0 bases, with 9 bases sitting between them. CDR1 SGHVS and CDR2 FQNEAQ come from the germline V gene. The CDR3 here is CASSLAPLISGANVLTF. The CDR3 DNA follows: TGTGCCAGCAGCTTAGCCCCACTGATCTCTGGGGCCAACGTCCTGACTTTC.

This clonotype was seen repeatedly, ten times or more. The chain employs TRBV11-2 and TRBJ1-1, with D perhaps TRBD1 (6 bases). The CDR3 covers 17 residues. Trimming left V 0 bases short and J 4 bases short, with 18 bases between. From germline, CDR1 is SGHAT and CDR2 FQNNGV. This chain's CDR3 is CASSLESQGIAGTEAFF. CDR3 nucleotides: TGTGCCAGCAGCTTAGAGTCCCAGGGGATAGCGGGCACTGAAGCTTTCTTT.

The sample holds many counts of this clonotype. CDR3 amino acids: CASSVGGSPYTF. The CDR3 DNA follows: TGTGCCAGCAGCGTAGGAGGCAGCCCATACACCTTC. The chain couples TRBV9 to TRBJ1-2; D is ambiguous. The CDR3 consists of 12 residues. V lost 0 bases to trimming and J lost 11 bases, with 11 bases between them. Germline V lookup: CDR1 SGDLS, CDR2 YYNGEE.

This rearrangement joins TRBV11-2 to TRBJ2-1, with a tentative D call TRBD2 (5 bases). Germline V lookup: CDR1 SGHAT, CDR2 FQNNGV. The germline V and J ends were trimmed by 5 bases and 4 bases, with 21 bases remaining between them. The CDR3 is 17 residues long. For the CDR3, the DNA is TGTGCCAGCAGCCCGGGCACTCTACCCACGGGGTACAATGAGCAGTTCTTC. Its translation is CASSPGTLPTGYNEQFF.

Concerning this clonotype itself: With a much larger clone just one base away, this may be a read error. V and J are TRBV20-1 and TRBJ2-1; D may match TRBD1 or TRBD2 (5 bases each). Germline V gene lookup returns CDR1 DFQATT and CDR2 SNEGSKA (reference sequence). There are 14 residues in the CDR3. CDR3 amino acids: CSTRWEYGHAEQFF. DNA of the CDR3: TGCAGTACTAGATGGGAGTATGGACATGCTGAGCAGTTCTTC.